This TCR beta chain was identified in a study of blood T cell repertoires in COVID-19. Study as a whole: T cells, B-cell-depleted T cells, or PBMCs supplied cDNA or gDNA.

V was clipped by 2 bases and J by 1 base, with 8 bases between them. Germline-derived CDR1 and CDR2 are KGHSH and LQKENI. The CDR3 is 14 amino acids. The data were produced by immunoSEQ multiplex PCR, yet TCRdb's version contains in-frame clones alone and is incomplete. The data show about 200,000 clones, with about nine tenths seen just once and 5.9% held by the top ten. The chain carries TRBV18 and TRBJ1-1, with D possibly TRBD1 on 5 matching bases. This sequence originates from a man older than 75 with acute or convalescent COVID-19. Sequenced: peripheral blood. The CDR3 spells CASSPSTGNTEAFF. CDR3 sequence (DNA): TGTGCCAGCTCACCATCTACAGGGAACACTGAAGCTTTCTTT.